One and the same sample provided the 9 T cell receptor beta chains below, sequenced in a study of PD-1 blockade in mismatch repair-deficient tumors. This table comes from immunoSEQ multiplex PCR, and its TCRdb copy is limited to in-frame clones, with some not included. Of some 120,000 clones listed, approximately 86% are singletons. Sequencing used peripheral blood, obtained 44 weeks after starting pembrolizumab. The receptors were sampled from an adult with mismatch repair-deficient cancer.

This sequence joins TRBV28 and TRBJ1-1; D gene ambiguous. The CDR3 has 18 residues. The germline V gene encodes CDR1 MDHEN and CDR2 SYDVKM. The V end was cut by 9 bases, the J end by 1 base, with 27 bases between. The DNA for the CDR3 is TGTGCCAGTCCACTCCCATTAATTAAAGGGTCTGGGAACACTGAAGCTTTCTTT. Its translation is CASPLPLIKGSGNTEAFF.

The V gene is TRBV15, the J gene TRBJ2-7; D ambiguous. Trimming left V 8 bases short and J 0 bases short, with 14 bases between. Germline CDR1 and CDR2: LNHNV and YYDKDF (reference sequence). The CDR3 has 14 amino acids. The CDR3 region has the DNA TGTGCCACCGCTTTTGGAAGGATCTCCTACGAGCAGTACTTC. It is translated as CATAFGRISYEQYF.

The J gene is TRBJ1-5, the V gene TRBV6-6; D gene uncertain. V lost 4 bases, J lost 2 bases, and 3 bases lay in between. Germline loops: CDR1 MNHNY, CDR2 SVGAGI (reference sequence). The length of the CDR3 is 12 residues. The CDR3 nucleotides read TGTGCCAGCAGTTTGGGCAATCAGCCCCAGCATTTT. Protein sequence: CASSLGNQPQHF.

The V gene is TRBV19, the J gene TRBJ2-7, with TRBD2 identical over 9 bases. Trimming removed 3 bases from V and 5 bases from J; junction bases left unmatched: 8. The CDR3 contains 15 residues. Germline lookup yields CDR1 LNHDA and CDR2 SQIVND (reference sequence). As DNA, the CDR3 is TGTGCCAGTAGTATGACAGCGGGAGGTTTCCACGAGCAGTACTTC. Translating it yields CASSMTAGGFHEQYF.

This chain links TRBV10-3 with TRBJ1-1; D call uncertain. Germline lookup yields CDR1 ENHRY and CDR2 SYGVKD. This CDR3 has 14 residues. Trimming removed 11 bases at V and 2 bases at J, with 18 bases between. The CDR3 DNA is TGTGCCTCCGGCCAGCGCGAATCTAACACTGAAGCTTTCTTT. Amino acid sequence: CASGQRESNTEAFF.

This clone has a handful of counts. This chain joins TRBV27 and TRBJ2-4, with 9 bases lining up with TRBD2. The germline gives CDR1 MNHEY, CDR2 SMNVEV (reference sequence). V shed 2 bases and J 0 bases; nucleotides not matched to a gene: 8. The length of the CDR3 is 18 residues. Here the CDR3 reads CASSLTVSGSGAKNIQYF. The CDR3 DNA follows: TGTGCCAGCAGTTTAACAGTTAGCGGGAGTGGAGCCAAAAACATTCAGTACTTC.

In DNA, the CDR3 is TGTGCCAGCAGTCCCCGCACCGGGACAGGGGCCGGGGAGCTGTTTTTT. Translation: CASSPRTGTGAGELFF. The chain carries TRBV27 and TRBJ2-2, with 10 positions matching TRBD1. The CDR3 contains 16 residues. Trimming took 5 bases from V and 6 from J; bases not matched to a gene: 9. Looked up from germline, CDR1 is MNHEY and CDR2 is SMNVEV (reference sequence).

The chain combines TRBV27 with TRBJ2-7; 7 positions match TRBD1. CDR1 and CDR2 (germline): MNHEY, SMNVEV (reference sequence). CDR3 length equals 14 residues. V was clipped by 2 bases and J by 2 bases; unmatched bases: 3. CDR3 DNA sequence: TGTGCCAGCAGTTTAAGGGGGCTTGCCTACGAGCAGTACTTC. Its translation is CASSLRGLAYEQYF.

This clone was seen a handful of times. The CDR3: CASSLAVSGNEQFF. In DNA, the CDR3 is TGCGCCAGCAGCTTGGCCGTGAGCGGCAATGAGCAGTTCTTC. The chain carries TRBV5-1 and TRBJ2-1; D may be TRBD2 (5 bases). Germline assignment: CDR1 SGHRS and CDR2 YFSETQ. The CDR3 runs to 14 residues. Trimming cost V 0 bases and J 6 bases, with 10 bases left between them.